A single T cell receptor beta chain is shown here with its context. Other nucleotide sequences in the sample specify the same CDR3. In the original analysis: There were no quality scores in the junction-only immunoSEQ sequences, so filtering differed. Only in-frame clones appear in the TCRdb table, and some are missing; sequencing was by immunoSEQ multiplex PCR. The D gene and trimming were derived from the DNA, and the V and J assignments and clone size from that table. The sample records 2 million to 2.5 million clones, 90% to 95% being singletons. Germline V gene data show CDR1 as SGHRS and CDR2 as YFSETQ. The CDR3 has 17 amino acids. V shed 5 bases and J 2 bases; nucleotides not matched to a gene: 7. The data were obtained in a study of shared clonotypes between healthy human individuals. The wider study: Three plates were used per donor for CD4 naive, three for CD4 memory, two for CD8 naive and one for CD8 memory.

This TCR was sampled from a man aged 18 to 29 in good health. V is TRBV5-1 and J is TRBJ2-2, with 12 bases aligning to TRBD2. The specimen was naive CD4+ T cells sorted from blood. Specified subset: CD45RA+ positively selected. Here the CDR3 reads CASSPGTSGPNTGELFF. DNA of the CDR3: TGCGCCAGCAGTCCCGGGACTAGCGGGCCAAACACCGGGGAGCTGTTTTTT.